This T cell receptor beta chain is drawn from a study of cytomegalovirus exposure and HLA in healthy donors. The CDR3 is made up of 13 amino acids. J was trimmed by 1 base and V by 7 bases; bases with no gene match: 3. Germline loops: CDR1 SNHLY, CDR2 FYNNEI. Turning to this clone: Its antigen is unidentified.

Vbeta (60) and Jbeta (13) primers were used in the PCR. Authors' methods: Approximately 73 million unique TCR beta chains, 9 million to 14 million shared, were counted in a later analysis. Assay used: immunoSEQ multiplex PCR; TCRdb lists only in-frame clones, some missing. That table is the source of V, J and clone size, and D and trimming were worked out from the DNA. Among over 65,000 clones, 75% were seen once, and the ten largest hold roughly 2%. Whole-study results and caveats: A classifier reportedly called cytomegalovirus status with high sensitivity and specificity. For presence/absence analyses, sequencing depth was assumed to be roughly uniform across donors. Earlier analysis looked at TCR beta V segments, and most were productive about 90% or about 30% of the time.

The genes are TRBV2 and TRBJ2-7; TRBD1 aligns across 8 bases. The source material was PBMCs. The clonotype originates from a man aged 35-49 years in good health and CMV-seronegative. The CDR3 spells CASKGQGSYEQYF. The CDR3 region has the DNA TGTGCCAGCAAAGGACAGGGATCCTACGAGCAGTACTTC.